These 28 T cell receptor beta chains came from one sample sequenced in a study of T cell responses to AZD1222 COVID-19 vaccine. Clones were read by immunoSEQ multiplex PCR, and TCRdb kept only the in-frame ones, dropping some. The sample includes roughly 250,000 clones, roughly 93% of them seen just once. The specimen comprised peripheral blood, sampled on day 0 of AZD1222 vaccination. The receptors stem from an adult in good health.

The DNA for the CDR3 is TGTGCCTGGAGTGCCCGGGATGGGTCAGAGCAGTACTTC. Protein product: CAWSARDGSEQYF. The chain has TRBV30 and TRBJ2-7; tentative D call: TRBD2 (5 bases). The CDR3 contains 13 residues. The V end was cut by 1 base, the J end by 7 bases, with 14 bases between. In germline, CDR1 is GTSNPN, CDR2 SVGIG (reference sequence).

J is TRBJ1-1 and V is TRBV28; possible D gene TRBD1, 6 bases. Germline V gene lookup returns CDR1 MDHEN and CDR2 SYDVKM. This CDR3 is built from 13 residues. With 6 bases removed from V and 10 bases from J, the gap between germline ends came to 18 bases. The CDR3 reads CASRYGGGQGAFF. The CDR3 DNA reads TGTGCCAGCAGGTACGGGGGGGGGCAGGGAGCTTTCTTT.

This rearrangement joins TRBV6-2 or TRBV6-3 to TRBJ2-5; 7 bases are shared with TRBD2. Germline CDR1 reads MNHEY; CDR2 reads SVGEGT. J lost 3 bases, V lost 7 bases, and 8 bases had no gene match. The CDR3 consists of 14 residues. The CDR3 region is CASTPGRGKETQYF. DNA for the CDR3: TGTGCCAGCACCCCTGGGAGGGGCAAAGAGACCCAGTACTTC.

The CDR3 DNA follows: TGCGCCAGCAGCCTCGAAGGCCCCCAAGGGACTGAAGCTTTCTTT. It translates to CASSLEGPQGTEAFF. The chain is built from TRBV5-1 and TRBJ1-1; D gene uncertain. The CDR3 loop spans 15 amino acids. Germline lookup yields CDR1 SGHRS and CDR2 YFSETQ. Trimming cost V 4 bases and J 5 bases, with 18 bases left between them.

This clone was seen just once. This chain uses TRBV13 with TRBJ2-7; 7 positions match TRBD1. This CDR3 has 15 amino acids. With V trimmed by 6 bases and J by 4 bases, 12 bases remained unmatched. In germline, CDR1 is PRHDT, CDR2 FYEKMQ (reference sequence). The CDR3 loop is CASSGRLGQIYEQYF. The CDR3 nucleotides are TGTGCCAGCAGTGGAAGACTGGGACAGATTTACGAGCAGTACTTC. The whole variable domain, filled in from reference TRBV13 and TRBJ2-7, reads AAGVIQSPRHLIKEKRETATLKCYPIPRHDTVYWYQQGPGQDPQFLISFYEKMQSDKGSIPDRFSAQQFSDYHSELNMSSLELGDSALYFCASSGRLGQIYEQYFGPGTRLTVT.

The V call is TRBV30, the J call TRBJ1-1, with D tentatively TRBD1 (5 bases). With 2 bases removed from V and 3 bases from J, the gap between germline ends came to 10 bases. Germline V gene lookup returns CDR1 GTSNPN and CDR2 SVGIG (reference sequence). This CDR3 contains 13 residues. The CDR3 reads CAWSRWGDTEAFF. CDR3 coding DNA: TGTGCCTGGAGTCGGTGGGGGGACACTGAAGCTTTCTTT.

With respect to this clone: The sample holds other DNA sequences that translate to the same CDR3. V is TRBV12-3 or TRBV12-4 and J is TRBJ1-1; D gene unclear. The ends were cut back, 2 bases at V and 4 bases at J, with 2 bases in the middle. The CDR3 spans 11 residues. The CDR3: CASSLSTEAFF. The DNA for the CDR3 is TGTGCCAGCAGTTTAAGCACTGAAGCTTTCTTT.

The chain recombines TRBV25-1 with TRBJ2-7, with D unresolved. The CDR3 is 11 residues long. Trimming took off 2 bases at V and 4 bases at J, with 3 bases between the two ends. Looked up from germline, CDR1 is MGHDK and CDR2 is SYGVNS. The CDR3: CASSEAYEQYF. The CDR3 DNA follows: TGTGCCAGCAGTGAAGCGTACGAGCAGTACTTC.

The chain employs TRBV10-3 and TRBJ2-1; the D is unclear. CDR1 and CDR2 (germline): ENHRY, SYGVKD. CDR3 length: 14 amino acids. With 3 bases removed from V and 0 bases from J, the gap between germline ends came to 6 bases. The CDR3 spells CAISEGSSYNEQFF. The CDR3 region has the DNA TGTGCCATCAGTGAAGGAAGCTCCTACAATGAGCAGTTCTTC.

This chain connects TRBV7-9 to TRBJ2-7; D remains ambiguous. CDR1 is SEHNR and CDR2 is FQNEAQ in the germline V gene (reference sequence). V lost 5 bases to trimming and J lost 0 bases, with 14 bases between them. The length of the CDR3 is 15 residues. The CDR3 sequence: CASSPRRSSSYEQYF. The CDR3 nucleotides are TGTGCCAGCAGCCCCCGCCGCTCCAGCTCCTACGAGCAGTACTTC. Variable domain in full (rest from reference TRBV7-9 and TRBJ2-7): DTGVSQNPRHKITKRGQNVTFRCDPISEHNRLYWYRQTLGQGPEFLTYFQNEAQLEKSRLLSDRFSAERPKGSFSTLEIQRTEQGDSAMYLCASSPRRSSSYEQYFGPGTRLTVT.

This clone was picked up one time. Here the CDR3 DNA reads TGTGCCAGCAGCCGTCGACAGGGACAGACCCAGTACTTC. Amino acids: CASSRRQGQTQYF. V and J are TRBV7-8 and TRBJ2-5; TRBD1 matches at 7 bases. The V gene's germline CDR1 is SGHVS and CDR2 FQNEAQ. V was clipped by 5 bases and J by 6 bases; unmatched bases: 6. The CDR3 is made up of 13 amino acids.

CDR3 nucleotide sequence: TGTGCCACCAGCATCCTCATCGAGGGGGAGGACCCCTACGAGCAGTACTTC. Its protein is CATSILIEGEDPYEQYF. The gene calls are TRBV15 and TRBJ2-7; the D gene could be TRBD1 or TRBD2 (6 bases each). The CDR3 runs 17 residues. The V gene lost 4 bases and the J gene lost 2 bases, with 21 bases spanning the gap. Per the germline V gene, CDR1 is LNHNV and CDR2 is YYDKDF (reference sequence).

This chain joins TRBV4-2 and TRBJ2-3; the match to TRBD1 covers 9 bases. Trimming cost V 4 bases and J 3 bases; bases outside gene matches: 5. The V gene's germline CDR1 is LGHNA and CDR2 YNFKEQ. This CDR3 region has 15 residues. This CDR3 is CASSRGDRETDTQYF. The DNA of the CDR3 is TGTGCCAGCAGCCGGGGGGACAGGGAGACAGATACGCAGTATTTT.

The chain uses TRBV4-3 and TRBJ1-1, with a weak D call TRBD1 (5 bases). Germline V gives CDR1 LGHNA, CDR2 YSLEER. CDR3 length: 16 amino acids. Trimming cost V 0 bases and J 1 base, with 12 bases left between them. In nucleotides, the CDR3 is TGCGCCAGCAGCCAAGATAGGGTGGGGGGGAACACTGAAGCTTTCTTT. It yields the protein CASSQDRVGGNTEAFF.

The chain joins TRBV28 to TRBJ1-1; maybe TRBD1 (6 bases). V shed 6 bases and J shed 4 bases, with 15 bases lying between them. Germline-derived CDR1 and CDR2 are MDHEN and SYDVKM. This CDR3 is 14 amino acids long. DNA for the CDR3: TGTGCCAGCAGACGCCTGGGGGCTGGCACTGAAGCTTTCTTT. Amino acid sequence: CASRRLGAGTEAFF.

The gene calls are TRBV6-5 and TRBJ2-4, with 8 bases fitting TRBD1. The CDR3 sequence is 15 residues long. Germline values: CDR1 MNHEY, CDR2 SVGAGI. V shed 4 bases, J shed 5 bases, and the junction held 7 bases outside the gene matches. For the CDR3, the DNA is TGTGCCAGCAGTTCCTTCCAGGGGGCCCAAAACATTCAGTACTTC. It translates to CASSSFQGAQNIQYF.

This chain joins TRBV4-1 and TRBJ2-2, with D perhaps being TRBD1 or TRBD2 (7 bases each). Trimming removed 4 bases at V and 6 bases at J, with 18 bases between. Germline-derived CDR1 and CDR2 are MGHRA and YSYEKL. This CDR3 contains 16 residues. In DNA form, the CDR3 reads TGCGCCAGCAGCCTCCAGGGGGGGAGTTTGGCCGGGGAGCTGTTTTTT. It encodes CASSLQGGSLAGELFF.

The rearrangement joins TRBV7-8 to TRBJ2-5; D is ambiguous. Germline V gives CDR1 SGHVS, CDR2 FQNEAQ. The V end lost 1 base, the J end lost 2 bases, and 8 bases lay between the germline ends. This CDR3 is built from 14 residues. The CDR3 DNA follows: TGTGCCAGCAGCTTAGGTGTCACACAAGAGACCCAGTACTTC. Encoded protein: CASSLGVTQETQYF.

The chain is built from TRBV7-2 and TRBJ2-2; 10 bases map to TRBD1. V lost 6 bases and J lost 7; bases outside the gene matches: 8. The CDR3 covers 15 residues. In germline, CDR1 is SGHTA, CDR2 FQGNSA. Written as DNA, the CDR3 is TGTGCCAGCAGATTCGACAGGGGGCACAACGGGGAGCTGTTTTTT. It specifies CASRFDRGHNGELFF.

The CDR3 region has the DNA TGTGCCAGCAGCTTAGTGGCGGGAATCAATGAGCAGTTCTTC. The encoded protein is CASSLVAGINEQFF. V and J are TRBV11-2 and TRBJ2-1, with D perhaps matching TRBD2 (6 bases). V was clipped by 1 base and J by 6 bases, with 10 bases between them. The CDR3 covers 14 residues. CDR1 and CDR2 from the germline V gene are SGHAT and FQNNGV.

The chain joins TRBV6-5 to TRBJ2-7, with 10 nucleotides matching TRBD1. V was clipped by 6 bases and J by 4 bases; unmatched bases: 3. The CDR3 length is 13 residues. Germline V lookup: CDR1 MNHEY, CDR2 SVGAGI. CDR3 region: CASSSDRGYEQYF. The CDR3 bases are TGTGCCAGCAGCTCGGACAGGGGGTACGAGCAGTACTTC.

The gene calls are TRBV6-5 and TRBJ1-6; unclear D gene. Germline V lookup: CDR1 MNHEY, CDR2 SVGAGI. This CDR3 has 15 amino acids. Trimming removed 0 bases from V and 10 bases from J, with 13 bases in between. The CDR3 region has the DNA TGTGCCAGCAGTTACTCGATTGGGAGCAACTCACCCCTCCACTTT. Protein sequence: CASSYSIGSNSPLHF.

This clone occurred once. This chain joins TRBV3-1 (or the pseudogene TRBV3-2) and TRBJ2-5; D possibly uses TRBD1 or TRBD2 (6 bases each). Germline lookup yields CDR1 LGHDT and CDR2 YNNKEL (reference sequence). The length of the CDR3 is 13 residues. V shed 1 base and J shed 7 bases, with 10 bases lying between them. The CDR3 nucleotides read TGTGCCAGCAGCCAAGTTGAGGGGGGGACCCAGTACTTC. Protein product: CASSQVEGGTQYF.

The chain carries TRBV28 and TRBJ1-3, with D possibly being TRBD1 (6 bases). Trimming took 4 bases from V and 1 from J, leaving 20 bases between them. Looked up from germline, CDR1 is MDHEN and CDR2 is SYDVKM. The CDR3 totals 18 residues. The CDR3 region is CASSSGAGTTRSGNTIYF. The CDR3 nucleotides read TGTGCCAGCAGTTCGGGGGCCGGGACAACTCGATCTGGAAACACCATATATTTT.

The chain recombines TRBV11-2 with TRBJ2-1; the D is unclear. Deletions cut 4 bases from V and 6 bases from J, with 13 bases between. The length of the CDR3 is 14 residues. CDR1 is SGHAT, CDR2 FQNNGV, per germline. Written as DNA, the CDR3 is TGTGCCAGCAGCTCCTGGGGTGACGGCAATGAGCAGTTCTTC. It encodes CASSSWGDGNEQFF. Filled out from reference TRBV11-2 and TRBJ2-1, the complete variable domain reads EAGVAQSPRYKIIEKRQSVAFWCNPISGHATLYWYQQILGQGPKLLIQFQNNGVVDDSQLPKDRFSAERLKGVDSTLKIQPAKLEDSAVYLCASSSWGDGNEQFFGPGTRLTVL.

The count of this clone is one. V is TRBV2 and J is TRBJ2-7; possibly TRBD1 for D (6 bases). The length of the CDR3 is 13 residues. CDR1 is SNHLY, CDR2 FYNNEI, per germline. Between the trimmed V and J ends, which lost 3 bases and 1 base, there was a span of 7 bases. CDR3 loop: CASSDGQSYEQYF. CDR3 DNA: TGTGCCAGCAGTGACGGACAGTCCTACGAGCAGTACTTC.

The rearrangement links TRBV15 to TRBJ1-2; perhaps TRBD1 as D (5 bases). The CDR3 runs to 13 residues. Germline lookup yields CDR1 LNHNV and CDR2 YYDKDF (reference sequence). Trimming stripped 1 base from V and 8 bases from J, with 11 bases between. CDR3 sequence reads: CATSRGGMSGYTF. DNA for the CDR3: TGTGCCACCAGCAGAGGGGGGATGTCAGGCTACACCTTC.

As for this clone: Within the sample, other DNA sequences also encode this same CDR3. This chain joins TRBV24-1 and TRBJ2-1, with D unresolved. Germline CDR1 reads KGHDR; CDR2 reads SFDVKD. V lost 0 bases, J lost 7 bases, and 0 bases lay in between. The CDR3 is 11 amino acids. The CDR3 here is CATSDLNEQFF. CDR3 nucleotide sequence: TGTGCCACCAGTGATTTGAATGAGCAGTTCTTC.